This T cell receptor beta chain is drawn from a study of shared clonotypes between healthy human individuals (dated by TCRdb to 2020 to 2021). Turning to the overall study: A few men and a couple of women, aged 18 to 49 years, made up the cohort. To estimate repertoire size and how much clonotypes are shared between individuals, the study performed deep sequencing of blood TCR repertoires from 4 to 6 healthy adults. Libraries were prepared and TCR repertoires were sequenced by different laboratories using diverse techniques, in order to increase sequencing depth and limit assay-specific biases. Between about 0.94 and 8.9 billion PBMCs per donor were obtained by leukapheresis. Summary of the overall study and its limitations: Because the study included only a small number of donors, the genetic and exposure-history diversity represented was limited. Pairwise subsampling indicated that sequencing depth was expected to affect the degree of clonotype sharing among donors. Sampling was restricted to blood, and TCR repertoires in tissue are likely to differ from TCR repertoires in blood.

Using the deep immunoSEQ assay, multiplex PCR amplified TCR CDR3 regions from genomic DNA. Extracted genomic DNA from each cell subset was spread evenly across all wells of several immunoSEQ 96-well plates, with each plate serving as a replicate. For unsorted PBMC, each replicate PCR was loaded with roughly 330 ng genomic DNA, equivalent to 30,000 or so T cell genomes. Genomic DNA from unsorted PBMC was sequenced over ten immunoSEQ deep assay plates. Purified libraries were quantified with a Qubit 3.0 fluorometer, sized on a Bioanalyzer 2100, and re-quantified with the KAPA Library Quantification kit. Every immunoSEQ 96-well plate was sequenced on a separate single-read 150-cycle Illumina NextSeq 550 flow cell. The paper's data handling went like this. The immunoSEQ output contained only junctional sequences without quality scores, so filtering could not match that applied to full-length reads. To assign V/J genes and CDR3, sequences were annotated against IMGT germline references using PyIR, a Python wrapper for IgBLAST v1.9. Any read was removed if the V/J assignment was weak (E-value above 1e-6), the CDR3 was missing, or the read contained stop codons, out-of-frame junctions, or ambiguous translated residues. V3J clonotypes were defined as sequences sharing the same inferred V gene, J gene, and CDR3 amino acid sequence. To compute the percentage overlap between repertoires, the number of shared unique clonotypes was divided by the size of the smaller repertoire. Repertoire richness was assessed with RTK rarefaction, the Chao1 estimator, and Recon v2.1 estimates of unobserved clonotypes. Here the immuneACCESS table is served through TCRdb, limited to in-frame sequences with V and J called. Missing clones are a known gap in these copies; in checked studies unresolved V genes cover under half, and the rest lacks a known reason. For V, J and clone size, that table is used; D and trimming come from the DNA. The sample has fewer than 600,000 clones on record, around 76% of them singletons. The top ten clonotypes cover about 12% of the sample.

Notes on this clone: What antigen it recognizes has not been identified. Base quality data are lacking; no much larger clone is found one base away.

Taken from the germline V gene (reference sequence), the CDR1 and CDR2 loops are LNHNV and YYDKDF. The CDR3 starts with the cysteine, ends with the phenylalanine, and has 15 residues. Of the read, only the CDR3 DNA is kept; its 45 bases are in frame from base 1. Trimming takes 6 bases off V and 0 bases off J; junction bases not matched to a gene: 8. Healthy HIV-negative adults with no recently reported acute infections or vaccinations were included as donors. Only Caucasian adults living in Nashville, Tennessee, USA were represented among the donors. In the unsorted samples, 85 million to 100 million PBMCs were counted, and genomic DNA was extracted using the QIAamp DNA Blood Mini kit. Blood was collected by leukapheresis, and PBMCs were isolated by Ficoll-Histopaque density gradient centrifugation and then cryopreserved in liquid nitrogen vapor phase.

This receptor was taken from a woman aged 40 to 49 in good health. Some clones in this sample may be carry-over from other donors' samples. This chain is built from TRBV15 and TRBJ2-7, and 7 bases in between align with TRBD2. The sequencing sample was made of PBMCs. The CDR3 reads CATSPSGLSSYEQYF. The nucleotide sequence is TGTGCCACCAGTCCCTCGGGACTAAGCTCCTACGAGCAGTACTTC.